These T cell receptor beta chains were read from a single sample in a study of technical replicates of blood from several donors. TCRdb's table, derived via immunoSEQ multiplex PCR, lists solely in-frame clones and lacks some. The sample has about 83,000 clones, about 90% seen once. Sequencing was carried out using T cells isolated from PBMCs. These receptors originate from a human donor in good health. The CDR3 runs from the conserved cysteine through the conserved F or W.

>TRBJ2-5|TRBV14
CASSLTAQETQYF
>TRBJ2-7|TRBV10-3
CAIRAKAGSDYEQYF
>TRBJ2-7|TRBV9
CASSVVSSGRGDEQYF
>TRBJ1-1|TRBV7-8
CASSSQGRNTEAFF
>TRBJ1-1|TRBV14
CASSQDWAGWPSGTEAFF
>TRBJ1-5|TRBV28
CASSPILAGPNQPQHF
>TRBJ2-5|TRBV9
CASSVAARETQYF
>TRBJ1-1|TRBV11-2
CASSLTGEAFF
>TRBJ1-2|TRBV19
CASSPWGQISYGYTF
>TRBJ2-7|TRBV5-1
CASSPSGSSYEQYF
>TRBJ2-7|TRBV4-2
CASSQGEAGLYEQYF
>TRBJ1-1|TRBV5-4
CASSLLSGNTEAFF
>TRBJ2-7|TRBV10-3
CAYSTVPAYEQYF
>TRBJ2-2|TRBV6-1
CASRLYTGELFF
>TRBJ2-7|TRBV5-1
CASSRLAGEQYF
>TRBJ2-7|TRBV6-1
CASRPGHTLNAEQYF
>TRBJ2-2|TRBV6-5
CATGTGNTGELFF
>TRBJ2-3|TRBV13
CASSSITDTQYF
>TRBJ2-5|TRBV27
CASSSAGGRQETQYF
>TRBJ2-7|TRBV28
CASSLLVGGYEQYF
>TRBJ2-7|TRBV19
CASSISDRADYEQYF
>TRBJ1-4|TRBV7-9
CASSSPTGANEKLFF
>TRBJ2-2|TRBV7-3
CASSPRWSGENTGELFF
>TRBJ1-4|TRBV6-5
CASSYGRQPLNEKLFF
>TRBJ1-1|TRBV19
CASSKPHMNTEAFF
>TRBJ1-6|TRBV9
CASSVGGAPNSPLHF
>TRBJ1-5|TRBV10-3
CAISESIAPSNQPQHF
>TRBJ1-2|TRBV28
CASSTRWGDRRGGYTF
>TRBJ2-7|TRBV27
CASSLMTGPYEQYF
>TRBJ2-5|TRBV5-1
CASRDRIQETQYF
>TRBJ1-5|TRBV28
CASSLVPGLNPQKPQHF
>TRBJ2-7|TRBV5-4
CASSLALGRDVHEQYF
>TRBJ1-3|TRBV10-3
CAISERVYRAGNTIYF
>TRBJ2-7|TRBV5-4
CASSPEGLAGNYEQYF
>TRBJ2-7|TRBV10-1
CASRPLAGTYEQYF
>TRBJ2-2|TRBV10-1
CASSENVAGELFF
>TRBJ2-6|TRBV14
CASSQEPPAGIGANVLTF
>TRBJ1-1|TRBV29-1
CSVEETGWMNTEAFF
>TRBJ2-5|TRBV5-6
CASSLGRGWVETQYF
>TRBJ1-1|TRBV7-6
CASSPPTGTFSGAFF
>TRBJ1-4|TRBV13
CASSESANEKLFF
>TRBJ2-7|TRBV4-2
CASSRRLAGGYEQYF
>TRBJ2-1|TRBV6-5
CASSYSGEHNEQFF
>TRBJ2-2|TRBV2
CARRDRGVTTGELFF
>TRBJ1-2|TRBV29-1
CSVVEINYGYTF
>TRBJ2-2|TRBV27
CASSYAVSGPGGELFF
>TRBJ2-1|TRBV5-1
CASSLTGGSYNEQFF
>TRBJ2-7|TRBV27
CASSLSNLDRGNYEQYF
>TRBJ2-1|TRBV4-1
CASSAPTKREYNEQFF
>TRBJ2-3|TRBV5-1
CASSLAAGGPVDTQYF
>TRBJ2-3|TRBV5-4
CASSWGGGRSSTDTQYF
>TRBJ2-7|TRBV6-6
CASSYSGQGGYEQYF
>TRBJ2-5|TRBV9
CASSEGGAGGPQETQYF
>TRBJ2-1|TRBV15
CATRGQGLLNEQFF
>TRBJ1-5|TRBV11-2
CASSLGHNQPQHF
>TRBJ2-3|TRBV11-3
CASSFSGEGNTQYF
>TRBJ2-1|TRBV11-2
CASRGDRAYNEQFF
>TRBJ2-1|TRBV5-6
CASSLGLAYYFF
>TRBJ2-3|TRBV7-9
CASSSKQGAGGTQYF
>TRBJ1-2|TRBV7-9
CASSLVGRNYGYTF